Below, 10 T cell receptor beta chains from the same sample are listed, as sequenced in a study of cytomegalovirus exposure and HLA in healthy donors. 13 Jbeta primers and 60 Vbeta primers were used for the PCR. TCRdb's copy holds only in-frame clones and misses some; the assay was immunoSEQ multiplex PCR. This sample has roughly 110,000 clones, with approximately 74% found just once. Source material: PBMCs. The source of these receptors is a woman aged 40 to 49 in good health and CMV-seropositive.

The chain joins TRBV5-1 to TRBJ1-6; 10 bases are shared with TRBD1. The V gene end was trimmed by 4 bases and the J gene end by 7 bases; junction bases not matched to a gene: 2. CDR1 is SGHRS and CDR2 is YFSETQ in the germline V gene. CDR3 size: 14 residues. CDR3 DNA sequence: TGCGCCAGCAGCATGGACAGGGGGAATTCACCCCTCCACTTT. Amino acid sequence: CASSMDRGNSPLHF. Combining the CDR3 with reference TRBV5-1 and TRBJ1-6 gives the whole variable domain KAGVTQTPRYLIKTRGQQVTLSCSPISGHRSVSWYQQTPGQGLQFLFEYFSETQRNKGNFPGRFSGRQFSNSRSEMNVSTLELGDSALYLCASSMDRGNSPLHFGNGTRLTVT.

The chain links TRBV5-1 to TRBJ1-2, with a tentative D call TRBD1 (5 bases). CDR1 and CDR2 (germline): SGHRS, YFSETQ. The CDR3 consists of 14 residues. Trimming cost V 2 bases and J 6 bases, with 14 bases left between them. The CDR3 region has the DNA TGCGCCAGCAGCTTTTCAACAGGCACCAATGGCTACACCTTC. This sequence encodes CASSFSTGTNGYTF.

The CDR3 reads CAWSRAGTNTEAFF. The CDR3 DNA is TGTGCCTGGAGTAGGGCGGGTACGAACACTGAAGCTTTCTTT. The chain recombines TRBV30 with TRBJ1-1; D unclear. Germline CDR1 reads GTSNPN; CDR2 reads SVGIG (reference sequence). The CDR3 has 14 amino acids. Trimming cost V 2 bases and J 1 base, with 11 bases left between them.

CDR3 DNA sequence: TGTGCCAGTCGTCGACAGGGAGACGCTGAAGCTTTCTTT. It specifies CASRRQGDAEAFF. The genes are TRBV19 and TRBJ1-1, with TRBD1 identical over 7 bases. The J segment lost 6 bases and the V segment lost 8 bases, leaving 9 bases of the junction unmatched. There are 13 residues in the CDR3. Germline lookup yields CDR1 LNHDA and CDR2 SQIVND (reference sequence).

This clone was seen just once. The chain carries TRBV5-6 and TRBJ2-7, with 7 bases aligning to TRBD1. The CDR3 is made up of 17 amino acids. Germline V gives CDR1 SGHDT, CDR2 YYEEEE. V gave up 4 bases and J gave up 2 bases; unmatched junction bases: 15. The CDR3 region has the DNA TGTGCCAGCAGCCCCACTCCATTAGGACAGGAGGCCTACGAGCAGTACTTC. Its translation is CASSPTPLGQEAYEQYF.

The table lists this clone with a count of one. The chain couples TRBV7-6 to TRBJ2-3; the D gene is possibly TRBD1 (6 bases). Germline lookup yields CDR1 SGHVS and CDR2 FNYEAQ. Between the trimmed V and J ends, which lost 1 base and 0 bases, there was a span of 14 bases. This CDR3 comprises 17 residues. The chain's CDR3 is CASSLGGGGSSTDTQYF. The CDR3, as DNA: TGTGCCAGCAGCTTAGGTGGTGGGGGCTCCAGCACAGATACGCAGTATTTT.

The rearrangement uses TRBV7-9 and TRBJ1-5; weak D call: TRBD1 (6 bases). The CDR3 has 16 amino acids. V was clipped by 4 bases and J by 0 bases, with 13 bases between them. The V gene's germline CDR1 is SEHNR and CDR2 FQNEAQ (reference sequence). The chain's CDR3 is CASSSRGGASNQPQHF. CDR3 coding DNA: TGTGCCAGCAGCTCCCGGGGGGGGGCTAGCAATCAGCCCCAGCATTTT.

V and J are TRBV2 and TRBJ1-1; D unresolved. The CDR3 runs 16 residues. CDR1 is SNHLY and CDR2 is FYNNEI in the germline V gene. V was cut by 1 base and J by 11 bases, with 23 bases left in between. The DNA for the CDR3 is TGTGCCAGCAGTGAAGATGGGATGAAGGCCGCGGGTGATGCTTTCTTT. It translates to CASSEDGMKAAGDAFF.

This clone was detected a few times. The V gene is TRBV6-6, the J gene TRBJ1-6, with D perhaps matching TRBD1 (5 bases). The CDR3 has 11 amino acids. V lost 6 bases and J 18 bases, leaving 15 bases between the germline ends. Looked up from germline, CDR1 is MNHNY and CDR2 is SVGAGI (reference sequence). The CDR3 is CASRFTGISHF. The CDR3 DNA follows: TGTGCCAGCAGGTTCACAGGAATCTCCCACTTT.

Worth noting for this clone: One end of the junction is discordant with germline, which a read error may explain. The chain joins TRBV30 to TRBJ1-2; the D is unclear. The CDR3 has 14 amino acids. Looked up from germline, CDR1 is GTSNPN and CDR2 is SVGIG (reference sequence). CDR3 sequence (DNA): TGCCCACACACTCAAACTAAAGCTAACTATGGCTACACCTTC. This sequence encodes CPHTQTKANYGYTF.